Below are 20 T cell receptor beta chains sequenced from a single sample in a study of blood T cell repertoires in COVID-19. Clones were sequenced by immunoSEQ multiplex PCR, and TCRdb holds only the in-frame ones, with some missing. The sample has some 270,000 clones, about 91% seen once. Source material: PBMCs or T cells enriched from blood (not recorded which). Receptors were obtained from a man aged 40-49 years who had been exposed to COVID-19.

V is TRBV28 and J is TRBJ1-2; the match to TRBD1 covers 10 bases. Germline lookup yields CDR1 MDHEN and CDR2 SYDVKM. This CDR3 region has 17 residues. Trimming cost V 8 bases and J 2 bases; bases outside gene matches: 14. CDR3 nucleotide sequence: TGTGCCAGCTTTTCAACGGGGGGACAGGGGAAGAACTATGGCTACACCTTC. As protein: CASFSTGGQGKNYGYTF.

The CDR3 sequence is CASSTNRVGANVLTF. DNA for the CDR3: TGTGCCAGTAGTACAAACAGGGTTGGGGCCAACGTCCTGACTTTC. The chain is built from TRBV19 and TRBJ2-6; possible D gene TRBD1, 6 bases. The CDR3 is 15 amino acids. V gave up 4 bases and J gave up 3 bases, with 10 bases separating them. Germline lookup yields CDR1 LNHDA and CDR2 SQIVND (reference sequence).

V and J are TRBV3-1 (or the pseudogene TRBV3-2) and TRBJ1-5; D is unclear. Germline-derived CDR1 and CDR2 are LGHDT and YNNKEL (reference sequence). CDR3 length equals 16 residues. Trimming removed 1 base from V and 6 bases from J, with 16 bases in between. For the CDR3, the DNA is TGTGCCAGCAGCCAAGGCTTCGGCCCACAGTCTCAGCCCCAGCATTTT. This translates into CASSQGFGPQSQPQHF.

This sequence joins TRBV2 and TRBJ2-2, with 7 nucleotides matching TRBD1. Trimming removed 2 bases from V and 3 bases from J; junction bases left unmatched: 0. CDR3 size: 14 residues. From germline, CDR1 is SNHLY and CDR2 FYNNEI. CDR3 bases: TGTGCCAGCAGTGAACAGGGGGACACCGGGGAGCTGTTTTTT. It yields the protein CASSEQGDTGELFF.

The rearrangement joins TRBV27 to TRBJ2-1, with D possibly being TRBD1 (5 bases). Germline assignment: CDR1 MNHEY and CDR2 SMNVEV (reference sequence). This CDR3 has 11 amino acids. V lost 3 bases and J 9 bases, leaving 6 bases between the germline ends. The CDR3 nucleotides read TGTGCCAGCAGTTTTGGGGCTGAGCAGTTCTTC. It translates to CASSFGAEQFF.

The chain uses TRBV11-2 and TRBJ2-1; no reliable D call. The CDR3 runs 12 residues. Trimming removed 3 bases at V and 4 bases at J, with 4 bases between. The germline gives CDR1 SGHAT, CDR2 FQNNGV. CDR3 protein: CASSFQYNEQFF. The CDR3 DNA is TGTGCCAGCAGCTTCCAGTACAATGAGCAGTTCTTC.

The chain has TRBV30 and TRBJ2-7, with TRBD1 identical over 9 bases. Germline lookup yields CDR1 GTSNPN and CDR2 SVGIG (reference sequence). The junction had 23 bases not matched to a gene; V was cut back by 4 bases and J by 7 bases. The CDR3 extends over 18 amino acids. CDR3 protein: CAWTLHRGRRYRTGEQYF. Here the CDR3 DNA reads TGTGCCTGGACCCTCCACAGGGGGCGGCGATATCGCACGGGAGAGCAGTACTTC.

The V call is TRBV27, the J call TRBJ2-1; D is unresolved. V gave up 5 bases and J gave up 3 bases, with 8 bases separating them. The CDR3 runs 13 residues. CDR1 is MNHEY and CDR2 is SMNVEV in the germline V gene (reference sequence). DNA of the CDR3: TGTGCCAGCAGTCCCGGGTTCTACAATGAGCAGTTCTTC. Amino acids: CASSPGFYNEQFF.

The sample holds one count of this clone. The genes are TRBV6-5 and TRBJ1-2; D unclear. CDR3 length equals 14 residues. Germline V CDR1 and CDR2: MNHEY, SVGAGI. V was shortened by 4 bases and J by 2 bases, with 11 bases between the two germline ends. The CDR3 bases are TGTGCCAGCAGTTCCCTGGGCCCCAACTATGGCTACACCTTC. This translates into CASSSLGPNYGYTF.

This sequence joins TRBV5-1 and TRBJ1-2, with D tentatively TRBD1 (6 bases). The CDR3 length is 13 residues. Germline-derived CDR1 and CDR2 are SGHRS and YFSETQ. V was shortened by 5 bases and J by 4 bases, with 12 bases between the two germline ends. DNA of the CDR3: TGCGCCAGCAGTCAGGACAGTAGCTATGGCTACACCTTC. Translated: CASSQDSSYGYTF.

The CDR3 here is CASSSRDGTGHRNEQFF. The CDR3 nucleotides read TGTGCCAGCAGCTCACGGGACGGGACAGGCCACCGTAATGAGCAGTTCTTC. This chain uses TRBV5-4 with TRBJ2-1, with TRBD1 matching 8 bases. The length of the CDR3 is 17 residues. J was trimmed by 7 bases and V by 3 bases; bases with no gene match: 15. CDR1 and CDR2 (germline): SGHNT, YYREEE (reference sequence).

A word on this clone: This CDR3 is also generated by other DNA sequences in the sample. V usage is TRBV10-3 and J usage is TRBJ1-1; D gene ambiguous. Per the germline V gene, CDR1 is ENHRY and CDR2 is SYGVKD. The CDR3 covers 13 residues. The V end lost 4 bases, the J end lost 0 bases, and 6 bases lay between the germline ends. Here the CDR3 reads CAISGHLNTEAFF. The CDR3 DNA sequence: TGTGCCATCAGTGGTCACTTGAACACTGAAGCTTTCTTT.

V is TRBV19 and J is TRBJ2-3; 7 positions match TRBD2. The CDR3 contains 16 residues. After removal of 2 bases from V and 6 bases from J, the junction contained 11 bases not matched to a gene. The germline V gene has CDR1 LNHDA and CDR2 SQIVND (reference sequence). CDR3 sequence: CASSIILGGSADTQYF. The CDR3, as DNA: TGTGCCAGTAGTATAATATTAGGCGGGAGCGCCGATACGCAGTATTTT.

This clone was counted a few times. The gene calls are TRBV3-1 (or the pseudogene TRBV3-2) and TRBJ1-3; no reliable D call. V gave up 3 bases and J gave up 3 bases, with 3 bases separating them. CDR3 length: 12 amino acids. Germline lookup yields CDR1 LGHDT and CDR2 YNNKEL (reference sequence). CDR3 region: CASSHGGNTIYF. The DNA for the CDR3 is TGTGCCAGCAGCCACGGTGGAAACACCATATATTTT.

The gene calls are TRBV24-1 and TRBJ2-2; D not certain. Trimming took off 1 base at V and 0 bases at J, with 8 bases between the two ends. This CDR3 has 16 amino acids. Germline V lookup: CDR1 KGHDR, CDR2 SFDVKD. The CDR3 nucleotides are TGTGCCACCAGTGATTTTGGGCAGACGAACACCGGGGAGCTGTTTTTT. Amino acid sequence: CATSDFGQTNTGELFF.

J is TRBJ2-2 and V is TRBV30; 13 positions agree with TRBD2. CDR3 size: 15 residues. V shed 1 base and J 8 bases; nucleotides not matched to a gene: 4. Germline-derived CDR1 and CDR2 are GTSNPN and SVGIG (reference sequence). CDR3 DNA: TGTGCCTGGAGTGGGACTAGCGGGAGTGCGGGGGAGCTGTTTTTT. Its protein product is CAWSGTSGSAGELFF.

This chain joins TRBV11-2 and TRBJ1-5; 7 nucleotides line up with TRBD1. V dropped 5 bases and J dropped 7; count of bases not matched to a gene: 5. Per the germline V gene, CDR1 is SGHAT and CDR2 is FQNNGV. The CDR3 runs to 13 residues. The CDR3: CASSRDSEQPQHF. The CDR3 nucleotides are TGTGCCAGCAGCCGGGACAGCGAACAGCCCCAGCATTTT.

This chain connects TRBV5-4 to TRBJ1-1; D unresolved. The CDR3 length is 15 residues. Looked up from germline, CDR1 is SGHNT and CDR2 is YYREEE (reference sequence). Trimming took 3 bases from V and 3 from J, leaving 15 bases between them. CDR3 in amino acids: CASSSSTGTDTEAFF. DNA of the CDR3: TGTGCCAGCAGCTCATCGACGGGAACCGACACTGAAGCTTTCTTT.

This chain joins TRBV11-3 and TRBJ2-2; 14 bases agree with TRBD2. In germline, CDR1 is SGHNT, CDR2 YENEEA. This CDR3 region has 19 residues. The V gene end was trimmed by 5 bases and the J gene end by 0 bases; junction bases not matched to a gene: 8. The CDR3 nucleotides read TGTGCCAGCAGCCCGAGGACTAGCGGGAGGAAAGCGAACACCGGGGAGCTGTTTTTT. The encoded protein is CASSPRTSGRKANTGELFF.

The genes are TRBV27 and TRBJ2-7, with 7 bases aligning to TRBD2. The CDR3 is made up of 15 amino acids. Unmatched junction bases numbered 7, after V lost 3 bases and J lost 2 bases. The germline gives CDR1 MNHEY, CDR2 SMNVEV (reference sequence). The CDR3 loop reads CASSFKAGVAYEQYF. The CDR3 DNA is TGTGCCAGCAGTTTTAAGGCGGGAGTAGCCTACGAGCAGTACTTC.